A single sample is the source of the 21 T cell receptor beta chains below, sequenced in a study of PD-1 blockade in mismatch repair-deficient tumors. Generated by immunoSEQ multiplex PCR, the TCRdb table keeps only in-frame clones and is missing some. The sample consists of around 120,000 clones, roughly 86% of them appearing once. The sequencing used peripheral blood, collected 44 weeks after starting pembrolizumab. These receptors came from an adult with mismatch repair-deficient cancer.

CDR3 amino acids: CASSLSPGLEQYF. CDR3 nucleotide sequence: TGTGCCAGCAGCCTATCCCCAGGGCTCGAGCAGTACTTC. This sequence joins TRBV7-9 and TRBJ2-7; D might be TRBD1 (5 bases). This CDR3 has 13 amino acids. CDR1 SEHNR and CDR2 FQNEAQ come from the germline V gene (reference sequence). With 5 bases removed from V and 6 bases from J, the gap between germline ends came to 14 bases.

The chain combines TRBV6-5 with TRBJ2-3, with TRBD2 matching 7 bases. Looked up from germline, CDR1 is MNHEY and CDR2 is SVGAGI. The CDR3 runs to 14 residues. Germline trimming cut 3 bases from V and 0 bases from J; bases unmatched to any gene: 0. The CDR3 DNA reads TGTGCCAGCAGTTATAGCGGGAGCACAGATACGCAGTATTTT. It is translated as CASSYSGSTDTQYF.

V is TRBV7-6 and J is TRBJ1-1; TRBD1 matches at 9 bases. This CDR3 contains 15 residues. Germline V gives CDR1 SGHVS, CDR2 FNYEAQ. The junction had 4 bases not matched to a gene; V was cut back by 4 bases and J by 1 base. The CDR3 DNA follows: TGTGCCAGCAGCTCTAAACAGGGGGCGAACACTGAAGCTTTCTTT. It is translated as CASSSKQGANTEAFF.

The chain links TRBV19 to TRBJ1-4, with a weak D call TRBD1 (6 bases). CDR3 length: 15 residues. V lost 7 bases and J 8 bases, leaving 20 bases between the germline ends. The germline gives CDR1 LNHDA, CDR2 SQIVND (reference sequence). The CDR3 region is CASTPRGGGEEKLFF. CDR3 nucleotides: TGTGCCAGTACCCCTCGGGGGGGCGGAGAAGAAAAACTGTTTTTT.

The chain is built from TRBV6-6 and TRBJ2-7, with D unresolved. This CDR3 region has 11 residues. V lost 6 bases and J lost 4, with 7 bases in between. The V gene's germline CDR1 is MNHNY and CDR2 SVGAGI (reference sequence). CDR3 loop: CASSTTYEQYF. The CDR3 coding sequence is TGTGCCAGCAGCACCACGTACGAGCAGTACTTC.

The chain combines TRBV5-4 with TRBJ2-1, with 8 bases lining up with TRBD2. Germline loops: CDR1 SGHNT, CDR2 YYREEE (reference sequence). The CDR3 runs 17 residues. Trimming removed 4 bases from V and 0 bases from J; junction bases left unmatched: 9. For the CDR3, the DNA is TGTGCCAGCAGCCCGATAGCGGGAACGGGCTCCTACAATGAGCAGTTCTTC. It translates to CASSPIAGTGSYNEQFF. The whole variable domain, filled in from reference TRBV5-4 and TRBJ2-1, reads ETGVTQSPTHLIKTRGQQVTLRCSSQSGHNTVSWYQQALGQGPQFIFQYYREEENGRGNFPPRFSGLQFPNYSSELNVNALELDDSALYLCASSPIAGTGSYNEQFFGPGTRLTVL.

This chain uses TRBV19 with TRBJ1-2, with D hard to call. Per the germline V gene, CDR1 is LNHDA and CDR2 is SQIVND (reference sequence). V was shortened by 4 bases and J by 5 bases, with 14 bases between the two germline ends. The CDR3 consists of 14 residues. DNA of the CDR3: TGTGCCAGTAGTAGGGGTCGGGATTGGTATGGCTACACCTTC. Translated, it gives CASSRGRDWYGYTF.

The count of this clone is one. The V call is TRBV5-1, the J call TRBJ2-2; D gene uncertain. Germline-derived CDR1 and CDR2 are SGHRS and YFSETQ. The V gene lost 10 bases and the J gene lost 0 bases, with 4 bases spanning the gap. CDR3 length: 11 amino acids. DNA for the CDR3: TGCGCCCCACCGAACACCGGGGAGCTGTTTTTT. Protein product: CAPPNTGELFF.

CDR3 sequence (DNA): TGTGCCAGCAGTTCCCCCAGACCCGGGACTAGCGGGAGCCCCCCTTTCCCCGGGGAGCTGTTTTTT. The encoded protein is CASSSPRPGTSGSPPFPGELFF. V gene TRBV28 combines with J gene TRBJ2-2; 14 bases are a match to TRBD2. After removal of 4 bases from V and 6 bases from J, the junction contained 22 bases not matched to a gene. This CDR3 spans 22 amino acids. Germline CDR1 and CDR2: MDHEN and SYDVKM.

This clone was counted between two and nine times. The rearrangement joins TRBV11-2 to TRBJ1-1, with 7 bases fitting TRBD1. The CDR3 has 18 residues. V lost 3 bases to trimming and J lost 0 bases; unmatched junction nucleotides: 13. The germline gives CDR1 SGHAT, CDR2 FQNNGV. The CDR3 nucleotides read TGTGCCAGCAGCTTGGACAGGCCAGTGGTGTTTATGAACACTGAAGCTTTCTTT. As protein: CASSLDRPVVFMNTEAFF.

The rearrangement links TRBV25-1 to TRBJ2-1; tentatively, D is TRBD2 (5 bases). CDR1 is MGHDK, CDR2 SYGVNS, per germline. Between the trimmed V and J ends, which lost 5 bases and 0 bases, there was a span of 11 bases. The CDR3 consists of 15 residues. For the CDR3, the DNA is TGTGCCAGCAGTAAATTGGGGAGCTCCTACAATGAGCAGTTCTTC. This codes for CASSKLGSSYNEQFF.

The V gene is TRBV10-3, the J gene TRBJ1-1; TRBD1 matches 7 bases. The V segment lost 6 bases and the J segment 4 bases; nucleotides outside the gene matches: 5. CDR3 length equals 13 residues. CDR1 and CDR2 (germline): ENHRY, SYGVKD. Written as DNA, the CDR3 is TGTGCCATCAGCCCGGGACAGATCACTGAAGCTTTCTTT. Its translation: CAISPGQITEAFF.

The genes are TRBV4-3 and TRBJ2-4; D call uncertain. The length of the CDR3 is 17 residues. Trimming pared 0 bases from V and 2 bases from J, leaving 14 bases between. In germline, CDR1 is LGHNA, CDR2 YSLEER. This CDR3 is CASSQDSHSVSKNIQYF. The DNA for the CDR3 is TGCGCCAGCAGCCAAGATAGCCACTCGGTATCCAAAAACATTCAGTACTTC.

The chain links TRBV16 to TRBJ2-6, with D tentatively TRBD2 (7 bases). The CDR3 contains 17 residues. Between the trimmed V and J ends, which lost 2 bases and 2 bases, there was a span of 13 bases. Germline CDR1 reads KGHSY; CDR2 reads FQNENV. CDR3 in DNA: TGTGCCAGCAGCCAAAGAACAGGGAGGGCTGGGGCCAACGTCCTGACTTTC. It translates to CASSQRTGRAGANVLTF.

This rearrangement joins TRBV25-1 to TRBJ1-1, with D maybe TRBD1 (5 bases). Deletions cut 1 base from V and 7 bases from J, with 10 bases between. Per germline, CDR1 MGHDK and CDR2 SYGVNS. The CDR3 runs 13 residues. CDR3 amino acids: CASSEFGGGEAFF. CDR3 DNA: TGTGCCAGCAGTGAATTCGGGGGGGGTGAAGCTTTCTTT. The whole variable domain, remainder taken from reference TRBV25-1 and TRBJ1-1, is EADIYQTPRYLVIGTGKKITLECSQTMGHDKMYWYQQDPGMELHLIHYSYGVNSTEKGDLSSESTVSRIRTEHFPLTLESARPSHTSQYLCASSEFGGGEAFFGQGTRLTVV.

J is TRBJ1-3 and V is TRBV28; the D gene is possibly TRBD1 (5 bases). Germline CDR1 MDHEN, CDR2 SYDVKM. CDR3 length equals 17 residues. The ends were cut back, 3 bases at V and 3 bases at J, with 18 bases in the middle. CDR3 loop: CASSFFQGLRNGNTIYF. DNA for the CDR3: TGTGCCAGCAGTTTTTTTCAGGGTCTTAGAAATGGAAACACCATATATTTT.

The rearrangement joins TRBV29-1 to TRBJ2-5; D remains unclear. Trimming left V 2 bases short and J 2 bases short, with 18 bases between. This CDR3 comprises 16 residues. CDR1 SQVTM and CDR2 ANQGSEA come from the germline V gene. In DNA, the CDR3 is TGCAGCGTTGAATATCGAGGATGGCAGGAACAAGAGACCCAGTACTTC. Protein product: CSVEYRGWQEQETQYF.

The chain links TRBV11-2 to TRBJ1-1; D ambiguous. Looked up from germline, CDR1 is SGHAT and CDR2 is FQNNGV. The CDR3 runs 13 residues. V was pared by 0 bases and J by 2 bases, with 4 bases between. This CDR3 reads CASSLEINTEAFF. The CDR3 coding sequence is TGTGCCAGCAGCTTAGAGATTAACACTGAAGCTTTCTTT.

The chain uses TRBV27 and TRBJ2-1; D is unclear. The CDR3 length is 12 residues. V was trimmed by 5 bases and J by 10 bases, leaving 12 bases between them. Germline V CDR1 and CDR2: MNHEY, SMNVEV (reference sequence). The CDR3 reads CASSTPRREQFF. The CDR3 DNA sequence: TGTGCCAGCAGTACCCCCAGGCGGGAGCAGTTCTTC.

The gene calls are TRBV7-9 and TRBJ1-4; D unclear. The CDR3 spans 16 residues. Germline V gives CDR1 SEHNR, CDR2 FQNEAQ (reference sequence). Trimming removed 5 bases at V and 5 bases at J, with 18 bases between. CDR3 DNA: TGTGCCAGCAGCCCCACCCGAGGAGCGGGAAATGAAAAACTGTTTTTT. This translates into CASSPTRGAGNEKLFF.

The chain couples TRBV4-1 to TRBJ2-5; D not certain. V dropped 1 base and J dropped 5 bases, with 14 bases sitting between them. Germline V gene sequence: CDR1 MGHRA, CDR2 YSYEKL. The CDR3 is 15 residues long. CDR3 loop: CASSQGAALTETQYF. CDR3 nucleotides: TGCGCCAGCAGCCAAGGAGCCGCCCTAACTGAGACCCAGTACTTC.